Only one count was recorded for the clone carrying this T cell receptor beta chain. Profiled with immunoSEQ multiplex PCR; TCRdb holds only in-frame clones, not every one. This table holds some 140,000 clones, roughly 94% found once. This sample was taken from a study of control samples from healthy donors and cancer patients. This CDR3 region has 13 residues. Trimming took 0 bases from V and 8 from J, leaving 13 bases between them. Germline CDR1 and CDR2: GTSNPN and SVGIG (reference sequence). The origin of this receptor is a man in his forties in good health. The material sequenced was blood. The J gene is TRBJ1-2, the V gene TRBV30; no clear D gene. CDR3 coding DNA: TGTGCCTGGAGTGTCCTGTTCGAAAACGGCTACACCTTC. The encoded protein is CAWSVLFENGYTF.